The 9 T cell receptor beta chains presented below share a single source sample, sequenced in a study of cytomegalovirus exposure and HLA in healthy donors. Data came from immunoSEQ multiplex PCR; TCRdb stores just in-frame clones and leaves some out. The repertoire holds about 160,000 clones, with 86% as singletons. Input material: PBMCs. These receptors all come from a woman under 40 in good health and CMV-seronegative.

The V gene is TRBV6-6, the J gene TRBJ1-4; 7 nucleotides match TRBD1. Germline loops: CDR1 MNHNY, CDR2 SVGAGI (reference sequence). V was pared by 8 bases and J by 7 bases, with 13 bases of the junction left unmatched. The CDR3 contains 15 residues. The CDR3 coding sequence is TGTGCCAGCGGAGGGGGTGGTAGGGGGCCTGAAAAACTGTTTTTT. Translation: CASGGGGRGPEKLFF.

This clone has a handful of counts. This chain joins TRBV19 and TRBJ2-7; D may correspond to TRBD1 or TRBD2 (5 bases each). The CDR3 contains 16 residues. CDR1 and CDR2 from the germline V gene are LNHDA and SQIVND (reference sequence). V shed 2 bases and J shed 0 bases, with 14 bases lying between them. CDR3 coding DNA: TGTGCCAGTAGTATACGAGGGGTCCGGAGCTCCTACGAGCAGTACTTC. It yields the protein CASSIRGVRSSYEQYF.

V usage is TRBV15 and J usage is TRBJ2-5; no clear D gene. V was pared by 1 base and J by 3 bases, with 6 bases between. The CDR3 covers 13 residues. CDR1 and CDR2 (germline): LNHNV, YYDKDF (reference sequence). The CDR3 coding sequence is TGTGCCACCAGCAGAGCTAGTGAAGAGACCCAGTACTTC. Translation gives CATSRASEETQYF. The complete variable domain, with remaining parts taken from reference TRBV15 and TRBJ2-5, reads DAMVIQNPRYQVTQFGKPVTLSCSQTLNHNVMYWYQQKSSQAPKLLFHYYDKDFNNEADTPDNFQSRRPNTSFCFLDIRSPGLGDTAMYLCATSRASEETQYFGPGTRLLVL.

The rearrangement uses TRBV5-4 and TRBJ1-2; 7 positions agree with TRBD1. Trimming took 0 bases from V and 6 from J; bases not matched to a gene: 11. This CDR3 has 16 amino acids. Germline loops: CDR1 SGHNT, CDR2 YYREEE (reference sequence). For the CDR3, the DNA is TGTGCCAGCAGCTTGGGGCAGGGGGTAAGAAAGGATGGCTACACCTTC. Its protein product is CASSLGQGVRKDGYTF.

The chain uses TRBV6-5 and TRBJ2-1; a possible D gene is TRBD2 (6 bases). Between the trimmed V and J ends, which lost 4 bases and 3 bases, there was a span of 7 bases. This CDR3 has 13 amino acids. Looked up from germline, CDR1 is MNHEY and CDR2 is SVGAGI. CDR3 protein: CASSLTSYNEQFF. CDR3 DNA: TGTGCCAGCAGTTTGACTAGCTACAATGAGCAGTTCTTC.

The V and J genes are TRBV28 and TRBJ2-7; the match to TRBD1 covers 8 bases. This CDR3 comprises 15 residues. CDR1 and CDR2 (germline): MDHEN, SYDVKM. V lost 7 bases to trimming and J lost 3 bases; unmatched junction nucleotides: 11. The CDR3 region has the DNA TGTGCCAGCATAGTTAGACAGGGGTCGGGCTACGAGCAGTACTTC. Its protein product is CASIVRQGSGYEQYF.

This chain links TRBV5-6 with TRBJ2-3, with D possibly matching TRBD1 (6 bases). The CDR3 runs 12 residues. Looked up from germline, CDR1 is SGHDT and CDR2 is YYEEEE. The germline V and J ends were trimmed by 2 bases and 9 bases, with 10 bases remaining between them. The CDR3 DNA follows: TGTGCCAGCAGCTTTGGGGGCAAAACGCAGTATTTT. Residues: CASSFGGKTQYF. The complete variable domain, with remaining parts taken from reference TRBV5-6 and TRBJ2-3, reads DAGVTQSPTHLIKTRGQQVTLRCSPKSGHDTVSWYQQALGQGPQFIFQYYEEEERQRGNFPDRFSGHQFPNYSSELNVNALLLGDSALYLCASSFGGKTQYFGPGTRLTVL.

This clone was seen only once. V and J are TRBV4-3 and TRBJ2-2; TRBD2 aligns across 12 bases. With 2 bases clipped from V and 6 bases from J, the junction kept 1 base outside the gene matches. This CDR3 has 15 amino acids. The germline V gene encodes CDR1 LGHNA and CDR2 YSLEER. For the CDR3, the DNA is TGCGCCAGCAGCCAACTAGCGGGAGGGGCCGGGGAGCTGTTTTTT. This encodes CASSQLAGGAGELFF.

The rearrangement uses TRBV5-6 and TRBJ2-3; D ambiguous. CDR3 length: 16 residues. V lost 3 bases and J 7 bases, leaving 21 bases between the germline ends. Germline V lookup: CDR1 SGHDT, CDR2 YYEEEE. This CDR3 is CASSYNSVASRNTQYF. In nucleotides, the CDR3 is TGTGCCAGCAGCTATAACAGTGTTGCCTCGAGGAATACGCAGTATTTT.